The present T cell receptor (beta chain) was sequenced within a study of blood T cell repertoires in COVID-19. Study-level background: T cells, B-cell-depleted T cells, or PBMCs supplied cDNA or gDNA.

Profiled with immunoSEQ multiplex PCR; TCRdb holds only in-frame clones, not every one. The top ten hold roughly 12% of the sample, which has 89,000 or so clones, around 82% seen once. The V and J ends lost 6 bases and 0 bases respectively, with 22 bases between them. Germline-derived CDR1 and CDR2 are SGHNT and YYREEE (reference sequence). The CDR3 covers 18 residues. The clonotype was recovered from a human donor in a cohort sampled during active COVID-19. The V and J genes are TRBV5-4 and TRBJ1-5; D gene unclear. The sample consisted of peripheral blood. The CDR3 nucleotides read TGTGCCAGCATTTTATCCGGACTCCCTACCCTTAGCAATCAGCCCCAGCATTTT. Protein product: CASILSGLPTLSNQPQHF.